The 23 T cell receptor beta chains reported below all come from one sample, sequenced in a study of cytomegalovirus exposure and HLA in healthy donors. Researchers ran the PCR with 60 Vbeta and 13 Jbeta primers. Sequenced by immunoSEQ multiplex PCR; TCRdb stores in-frame clones only, minus some. The sample has roughly 140,000 clones; 60% to 80% are singletons. The material sequenced was PBMCs. These receptors were collected from a woman between 25 and 40 years old in good health and CMV-seronegative.

The gene calls are TRBV28 and TRBJ2-3; TRBD2 agrees at 8 bases. The CDR3 consists of 14 residues. Looked up from germline, CDR1 is MDHEN and CDR2 is SYDVKM. The J segment lost 9 bases and the V segment lost 8 bases, leaving 13 bases of the junction unmatched. The CDR3 sequence is CASQTPGSGMTQYF. In DNA form, the CDR3 reads TGTGCCAGCCAGACGCCCGGTAGCGGGATGACGCAGTATTTT.

This clone was counted only a few times. This chain links TRBV19 with TRBJ2-4; tentative D call: TRBD1 (6 bases). V was pared by 6 bases and J by 0 bases, with 12 bases between. The germline V gene has CDR1 LNHDA and CDR2 SQIVND (reference sequence). This CDR3 is 15 amino acids long. CDR3 loop: CASSTTGIAKNIQYF. The DNA for the CDR3 is TGTGCCAGTAGCACCACAGGGATAGCCAAAAACATTCAGTACTTC.

The CDR3 coding sequence is TGTGCCAGCAGCTCAATACAGACCAATGAGCAGTTCTTC. Its translation: CASSSIQTNEQFF. This sequence joins TRBV7-9 and TRBJ2-1; D not resolved. Trimming took off 4 bases at V and 6 bases at J, with 10 bases between the two ends. The CDR3 runs to 13 residues. Germline assignment: CDR1 SEHNR and CDR2 FQNEAQ (reference sequence).

This clone was recorded only once. The rearrangement joins TRBV19 to TRBJ2-1; 7 positions match TRBD1. This CDR3 is 14 amino acids long. Germline lookup yields CDR1 LNHDA and CDR2 SQIVND (reference sequence). Trimming cost V 6 bases and J 5 bases; bases outside gene matches: 7. CDR3 in amino acids: CASSYGTADNEQFF. In DNA, the CDR3 is TGTGCCAGTAGCTACGGGACAGCCGACAATGAGCAGTTCTTC.

The V and J genes are TRBV6-1 and TRBJ1-5; a possible D gene is TRBD1 (6 bases). The germline gives CDR1 MNHNS, CDR2 SASEGT. The CDR3 covers 14 residues. Between the trimmed V and J ends, which lost 8 bases and 8 bases, there was a span of 19 bases. The CDR3 reads CASHYGQPREPQHF. For the CDR3, the DNA is TGTGCCAGCCACTACGGACAGCCTAGGGAGCCCCAGCATTTT.

The CDR3 sequence: CASSYLRGNTEAFF. In DNA form, the CDR3 reads TGTGCCAGCAGTTACTTACGGGGGAACACTGAAGCTTTCTTT. The chain joins TRBV6-5 to TRBJ1-1, with D hard to call. This CDR3 is 14 amino acids long. Trimming took 1 base from V and 1 from J, leaving 7 bases between them. The germline CDR1 and CDR2 sequences are MNHEY and SVGAGI.

This clone showed up just a few times. The V and J genes are TRBV6-5 and TRBJ1-5, with D possibly matching TRBD1 (5 bases). Germline loops: CDR1 MNHEY, CDR2 SVGAGI. Deletions cut 0 bases from V and 2 bases from J, with 5 bases between. This CDR3 has 14 amino acids. The CDR3 DNA follows: TGTGCCAGCAGTTACTCACAGGGCAATCAGCCCCAGCATTTT. Protein: CASSYSQGNQPQHF.

This clone was detected only a few times. The V gene is TRBV4-2, the J gene TRBJ2-4; 12 bases are a match to TRBD2. The CDR3 is 16 amino acids. J gave up 6 bases and V 0 bases, and 3 bases lay outside the gene matches. CDR1 is LGHNA, CDR2 YNFKEQ, per germline. The CDR3 coding sequence is TGTGCCAGCAGCCAAGAGTCTAGCGGGGGGGTAAACATTCAGTACTTC. Translated, it gives CASSQESSGGVNIQYF.

V and J are TRBV6-5 and TRBJ2-5; 7 nucleotides match TRBD2. Germline lookup yields CDR1 MNHEY and CDR2 SVGAGI. Trimming took 5 bases from V and 4 from J; bases not matched to a gene: 7. CDR3 length: 14 amino acids. CDR3 loop: CASSGDYQTETQYF. Here the CDR3 DNA reads TGTGCCAGCAGTGGGGACTACCAGACAGAGACCCAGTACTTC.

The rearrangement uses TRBV28 and TRBJ1-1; D uncertain. The germline V gene has CDR1 MDHEN and CDR2 SYDVKM. This CDR3 has 14 residues. The V end was cut by 5 bases, the J end by 1 base, with 11 bases between. Here the CDR3 reads CASSPATGNTEAFF. CDR3 nucleotides: TGTGCCAGCAGTCCGGCTACGGGGAACACTGAAGCTTTCTTT.

For the CDR3, the DNA is TGTGCCAGCAGTGAAGTCGCAGGGAACACTGAAGCTTTCTTT. Translating gives CASSEVAGNTEAFF. This sequence joins TRBV6-1 and TRBJ1-1; D ambiguous. Trimming removed 1 base from V and 1 base from J, with 7 bases in between. This CDR3 is 14 amino acids long. Germline V gene lookup returns CDR1 MNHNS and CDR2 SASEGT.

This chain links TRBV5-1 with TRBJ2-1; D gene unclear. The germline gives CDR1 SGHRS, CDR2 YFSETQ. CDR3 length: 16 amino acids. V lost 1 base and J 3 bases, leaving 14 bases between the germline ends. Here the CDR3 DNA reads TGCGCCAGCAGCTTGCTGTGGCAGACGGGCTACAATGAGCAGTTCTTC. Protein product: CASSLLWQTGYNEQFF.

The chain joins TRBV2 to TRBJ2-3; D is unclear. V was clipped by 6 bases and J by 3 bases, with 4 bases between them. The CDR3 extends over 11 amino acids. Germline lookup yields CDR1 SNHLY and CDR2 FYNNEI. The CDR3 nucleotides read TGTGCCAGCAGGACTACAGATACGCAGTATTTT. Its protein is CASRTTDTQYF.

This clone was observed a handful of times. Other DNA sequences in this specimen translate into the identical CDR3. The chain links TRBV5-1 to TRBJ1-3, with D maybe TRBD1 (5 bases). CDR3 length equals 14 residues. Between the trimmed V and J ends, which lost 3 bases and 0 bases, there was a span of 7 bases. Germline V lookup: CDR1 SGHRS, CDR2 YFSETQ. The CDR3 DNA reads TGCGCCAGCAGCTCGGGGGTCTCTGGAAACACCATATATTTT. This codes for CASSSGVSGNTIYF. Together with reference TRBV5-1 and TRBJ1-3, the CDR3 gives the full variable domain: KAGVTQTPRYLIKTRGQQVTLSCSPISGHRSVSWYQQTPGQGLQFLFEYFSETQRNKGNFPGRFSGRQFSNSRSEMNVSTLELGDSALYLCASSSGVSGNTIYFGEGSWLTVV.

This clone was seen a few times. A junction boundary mismatches the germline segment, possibly from a read error. The chain joins TRBV6-5 to TRBJ1-5; no reliable D call. CDR1 MNHEY and CDR2 SVGAGI come from the germline V gene. This CDR3 is 13 amino acids long. CDR3 sequence (DNA): TGTGCCAGCAGAAGATCCCTAAATCGGCCCCAGCATTTT. It is translated as CASRRSLNRPQHF.

This clone was counted once. The gene calls are TRBV10-3 and TRBJ2-1; a weak D match, TRBD1 (5 bases). The CDR3 extends over 16 amino acids. Per the germline V gene, CDR1 is ENHRY and CDR2 is SYGVKD. V lost 4 bases to trimming and J lost 5 bases, with 18 bases between them. This chain's CDR3 is CAISGGENTLDNEQFF. The CDR3 region has the DNA TGTGCCATCAGTGGGGGCGAAAACACCCTCGACAATGAGCAGTTCTTC.

The V gene is TRBV4-2, the J gene TRBJ1-5; no clear D. CDR1 is LGHNA and CDR2 is YNFKEQ in the germline V gene. V was pared by 0 bases and J by 1 base, with 7 bases between. The CDR3 length is 15 residues. The CDR3, as DNA: TGTGCCAGCAGCCAAGATGGCGGGAGCAATCAGCCCCAGCATTTT. As protein: CASSQDGGSNQPQHF.

This rearrangement joins TRBV23-1 to TRBJ1-1; D gene ambiguous. TRBV23-1 is filed as an ORF, its function uncertain. Trimming cost V 0 bases and J 11 bases, with 16 bases left between them. The CDR3 extends over 14 amino acids. CDR3 DNA: TGCGCCAGCAGTCAATCCCCAGGAAAGTTTGGGGCTTTCTTT. Its protein product is CASSQSPGKFGAFF.

The rearrangement uses TRBV25-1 and TRBJ2-3; the D gene is possibly TRBD2 (6 bases). Germline lookup yields CDR1 MGHDK and CDR2 SYGVNS. The CDR3 totals 15 residues. V dropped 1 base and J dropped 11 bases, with 19 bases sitting between them. The CDR3 spells CASSESGGTQPGQYF. CDR3 nucleotide sequence: TGTGCCAGCAGTGAATCGGGCGGGACCCAACCCGGGCAGTATTTT.

In this sample, this clone turned up a few times. In DNA, the CDR3 is TGTGCCAGCACCGAACAGGGTGGAGATCAGCCCCAGCATTTT. It translates to CASTEQGGDQPQHF. The V and J genes are TRBV2 and TRBJ1-5, with D possibly TRBD1 on 6 matching bases. Trimming removed 7 bases at V and 5 bases at J, with 15 bases between. The CDR3 contains 14 residues. Germline CDR1 is SNHLY and CDR2 is FYNNEI.

The chain uses TRBV7-9 and TRBJ2-1; maybe TRBD1 (5 bases). The CDR3 has 13 amino acids. Per germline, CDR1 SEHNR and CDR2 FQNEAQ (reference sequence). V was pared by 5 bases and J by 5 bases, with 10 bases between. In nucleotides, the CDR3 is TGTGCCAGCAGCCGCGTCAGGGACAATGAGCAGTTCTTC. Encoded protein: CASSRVRDNEQFF.

This chain connects TRBV19 to TRBJ1-1; D not certain. The CDR3 loop spans 14 amino acids. Germline V CDR1 and CDR2: LNHDA, SQIVND (reference sequence). Trimming stripped 1 base from V and 1 base from J, with 7 bases between. The CDR3 DNA reads as TGTGCCAGTAGTATAGGTCAGGCGAACACTGAAGCTTTCTTT. It encodes CASSIGQANTEAFF.

The chain is built from TRBV5-1 and TRBJ2-5; 10 bases are a match to TRBD1. The germline V gene encodes CDR1 SGHRS and CDR2 YFSETQ. V shed 5 bases, J shed 3 bases, and the junction held 7 bases outside the gene matches. CDR3 length equals 15 residues. The CDR3 DNA reads as TGCGCCAGCAGATTAGCCGGGACAGGGGAAGAGACCCAGTACTTC. Encoded protein: CASRLAGTGEETQYF.